Following are 6 T cell receptor beta chains from one sample sequenced in a study of OX40 agonist ivuxolimab in advanced cancers. Generated by immunoSEQ multiplex PCR, the TCRdb table keeps only in-frame clones and is missing some. The data hold fewer than 60,000 clones, with 90% to 95% observed a single time. Sequences were derived from CD4+ or CD8+ T cells sorted from blood, sampled in a trial of the OX40 agonist ivuxolimab. The receptors originated from an adult with an advanced solid tumor such as melanoma, head and neck, liver or kidney cancer.

This rearrangement joins TRBV6-5 to TRBJ2-3; 7 nucleotides agree with TRBD1. CDR1 MNHEY and CDR2 SVGAGI come from the germline V gene. Trimming at V came to 0 bases and at J to 4 bases, leaving 7 bases not matched to a gene. The CDR3 contains 16 residues. The DNA for the CDR3 is TGTGCCAGCAGTTACTCCGGGACAGCGCCGGCAGATACGCAGTATTTT. Protein: CASSYSGTAPADTQYF.

The chain carries TRBV9 and TRBJ1-2; D gene uncertain. Trimming took off 1 base at V and 10 bases at J, with 23 bases between the two ends. Germline values: CDR1 SGDLS, CDR2 YYNGEE. This CDR3 comprises 16 residues. In nucleotides, the CDR3 is TGTGCCAGCAGCGTAACGGGAGAGGGCCAAAGGGTGGACTACACCTTC. Amino acids: CASSVTGEGQRVDYTF.

This clone was detected only a few times. CDR3 nucleotide sequence: TGTGCCAGCAGTTTCAGGCAGGGCCTATGGCCCCAGCATTTT. Its protein product is CASSFRQGLWPQHF. The chain has TRBV28 and TRBJ1-5; TRBD1 is a possible D gene (5 bases). The CDR3 is made up of 14 amino acids. V lost 3 bases and J 9 bases, leaving 15 bases between the germline ends. Germline lookup yields CDR1 MDHEN and CDR2 SYDVKM.

J is TRBJ2-3 and V is TRBV5-1; D may be TRBD2 (5 bases). The CDR3 loop spans 16 amino acids. The V end lost 4 bases, the J end lost 0 bases, and 15 bases lay between the germline ends. Germline lookup yields CDR1 SGHRS and CDR2 YFSETQ. The CDR3 is CASSLAAVSSTDTQYF. CDR3 nucleotides: TGCGCCAGCAGCCTCGCAGCGGTATCTAGCACAGATACGCAGTATTTT.

This clone came up once. The V and J genes are TRBV5-1 and TRBJ2-1, with D perhaps TRBD1 (6 bases). Trimming cost V 3 bases and J 2 bases, with 15 bases left between them. This CDR3 has 16 residues. CDR1 is SGHRS, CDR2 YFSETQ, per germline. CDR3 sequence (DNA): TGCGCCAGCAGCTGGGGTCACAGGGACCCCTACAATGAGCAGTTCTTC. Residues: CASSWGHRDPYNEQFF.

The chain employs TRBV20-1 and TRBJ2-5; D uncertain. Germline V gives CDR1 DFQATT, CDR2 SNEGSKA (reference sequence). There are 11 residues in the CDR3. V was clipped by 3 bases and J by 13 bases, with 15 bases between them. The CDR3 here is CSARGSSEVYF. The CDR3 region has the DNA TGCAGTGCTAGGGGATCCTCCGAGGTGTACTTC.